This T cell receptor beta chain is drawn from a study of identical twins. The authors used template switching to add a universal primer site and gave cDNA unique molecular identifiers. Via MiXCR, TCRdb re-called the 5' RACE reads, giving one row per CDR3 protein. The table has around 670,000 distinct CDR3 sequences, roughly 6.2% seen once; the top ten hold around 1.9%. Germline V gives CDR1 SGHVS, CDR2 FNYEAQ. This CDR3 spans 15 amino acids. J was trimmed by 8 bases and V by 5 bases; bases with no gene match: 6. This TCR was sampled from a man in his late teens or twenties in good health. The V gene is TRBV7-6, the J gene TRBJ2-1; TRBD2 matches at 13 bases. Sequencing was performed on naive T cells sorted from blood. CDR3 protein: CASSRTSGSSDEQFF. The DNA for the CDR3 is TGTGCCAGCAGCCGGACTAGCGGGAGTTCGGATGAGCAGTTCTTC.